This T cell receptor beta chain stems from a study of identical twins. Of note for this clonotype: Its antigen is unknown.

Unique molecular identifiers were in the cDNA, with template-switch universal primer binding. TCRdb re-analysed the 5' RACE reads in MiXCR, keeping a single row per CDR3 protein. The table has some 570,000 distinct CDR3 sequences, about 22% seen once. Broader study findings: Without tracking the same donors, conclusions rested on cross-sectional statistical analysis.

The CDR3 runs to 16 residues. V was shortened by 7 bases and J by 0 bases, with 16 bases between the two germline ends. Separately, the same data were catalogued under a study of yellow fever vaccine responses in identical twins.

The receptor's source is a woman aged 18-35 years in good health. Sequencing was performed on CD4+ T cells sorted from blood. The chain recombines TRBV12-3 or TRBV12-4 with TRBJ2-4, with D uncertain. The CDR3 DNA reads as TGTGCCAGCACCTTGGGGTCCTTGGGAGCCAAAAACATTCAGTACTTC. Protein: CASTLGSLGAKNIQYF.